This TCR beta chain is drawn from a study of CD8+ T cells in alopecia areata. Findings and caveats of the study: TCR sharing was clearer in mice than between patients, perhaps partly owing to patient HLA diversity. Sequencing of scalp samples also captures resident alphabeta T cells of normal skin.

This clone was seen only a few times. The antigen is undetermined. The gene names here belong to mouse. The read falls 4 residues short of the CDR3 end, and the missing part is taken from the germline J gene. Using CD4, CD8alpha, NKG2D, NKG2ACE and other markers, pooled cutaneous lymph node cells were sorted. CDR1 is NSHNY and CDR2 is SYGAGN in the germline V gene. Unmatched junction bases numbered 1, after V lost 3 bases and J lost 2 bases. CDR3 size: 14 residues. Sequencing relied on a cDNA template that was reverse transcribed from extracted RNA. Profiling relied on immunoSEQ multiplex PCR, and the TCRdb table lists in-frame clones only, not all of them. The sample shows 290,000 or so clones, none of them appearing just once.

This clonotype was sampled from a C3H/HeJ mouse with alopecia areata. As its MHC haplotype, the strain has H2-k. This chain joins TRBV13-1 and TRBJ2-3; TRBD1 agrees at 9 bases. The sequencing sample was made of CD4+ T cells sorted from a lymph node. The CDR3 region is CASSGDRDAETLYF. Incomplete CDR3 DNA: TGTGCCAGCAGTGGGGACAGGGATGCAGAA.